This TCR beta chain originates from a study of T cell responses to AZD1222 COVID-19 vaccine. Points from the study as a whole: There were mostly white British donors and more females than males, and clonal diversity was possibly underestimated. It was only after the peak T cell response that any repertoires were sampled.

Clones were sequenced by immunoSEQ multiplex PCR, and TCRdb holds only the in-frame ones, with some missing. The table shows around 80,000 clones, with around 93% occurring only once. Notes on this clone: Its antigen is undetermined.

The TCR comes from an adult who received the AZD1222 COVID-19 vaccine. Specimen: peripheral blood, collected 28 days after the second AZD1222 dose.

The CDR3 spells CASSLTGLAASTYEQYF. The CDR3 DNA is TGTGCCAGCAGCTTGACGGGACTAGCGGCTTCCACCTACGAGCAGTACTTC. The chain uses TRBV5-4 and TRBJ2-7; TRBD2 matches 11 bases. V was clipped by 1 base and J by 2 bases; unmatched bases: 8. The CDR3 totals 17 residues. Germline V lookup: CDR1 SGHNT, CDR2 YYREEE (reference sequence).